Below are 22 T cell receptor beta chains sequenced from a single sample in a study of OX40 agonist ivuxolimab in advanced cancers. The data were produced by immunoSEQ multiplex PCR, yet TCRdb's version contains in-frame clones alone and is incomplete. This sample has approximately 23,000 clones; over 80% occur once, and the top ten carry 30% to 45%. The material was CD4+ or CD8+ T cells sorted from blood, obtained in a trial of the OX40 agonist ivuxolimab. The receptor source for this set is an adult with an advanced solid tumor such as melanoma, head and neck, liver or kidney cancer.

This sequence joins TRBV6-6 and TRBJ2-3, with D perhaps TRBD1 or TRBD2 (5 bases each). Germline-derived CDR1 and CDR2 are MNHNY and SVGAGI (reference sequence). This CDR3 spans 13 amino acids. The V end was cut by 7 bases, the J end by 4 bases, with 12 bases between. The CDR3 sequence: CASNELGADTQYF. CDR3 nucleotide sequence: TGTGCCAGCAACGAACTAGGGGCAGATACGCAGTATTTT.

The genes are TRBV19 and TRBJ1-2, with no clear D. The CDR3 is made up of 11 amino acids. Trimming took off 5 bases at V and 3 bases at J, with 4 bases between the two ends. CDR1 is LNHDA, CDR2 SQIVND, per germline (reference sequence). DNA of the CDR3: TGTGCCAGTAGTGTTTACTATGGCTACACCTTC. Residues: CASSVYYGYTF.

The chain combines TRBV10-2 with TRBJ1-6; D may be TRBD1 (5 bases). V lost 2 bases to trimming and J lost 8 bases, with 7 bases between them. CDR3 size: 13 residues. Germline V lookup: CDR1 WSHSY, CDR2 SAAADI. CDR3 in amino acids: CASSEEGYSPLHF. The CDR3 DNA sequence: TGCGCCAGCAGTGAGGAGGGGTATTCACCCCTCCACTTT.

The chain joins TRBV11-2 to TRBJ2-7, with TRBD1 identical over 9 bases. Germline trimming cut 2 bases from V and 3 bases from J; bases unmatched to any gene: 11. The CDR3 runs to 17 residues. Looked up from germline, CDR1 is SGHAT and CDR2 is FQNNGV. The CDR3 DNA reads TGTGCCAGCAGCTTAACGAAACGGACAGGGGCCCGCTACGAGCAGTACTTC. Its translation is CASSLTKRTGARYEQYF. The whole variable domain, filled in from reference TRBV11-2 and TRBJ2-7, reads EAGVAQSPRYKIIEKRQSVAFWCNPISGHATLYWYQQILGQGPKLLIQFQNNGVVDDSQLPKDRFSAERLKGVDSTLKIQPAKLEDSAVYLCASSLTKRTGARYEQYFGPGTRLTVT.

The chain combines TRBV7-6 with TRBJ2-1; no definite D call. The V and J ends lost 1 base and 2 bases respectively, with 3 bases between them. Germline V gene sequence: CDR1 SGHVS, CDR2 FNYEAQ. The CDR3 sequence is 13 residues long. The DNA of the CDR3 is TGTGCCAGCAGCTTAGTAACCTACAATGAGCAGTTCTTC. Protein product: CASSLVTYNEQFF.

The chain is built from TRBV6-6 and TRBJ1-2; D gene ambiguous. The V end lost 1 base, the J end lost 2 bases, and 5 bases lay between the germline ends. Per germline, CDR1 MNHNY and CDR2 SVGAGI (reference sequence). CDR3 size: 13 residues. The CDR3 region is CASSYYGNYGYTF. In nucleotides, the CDR3 is TGTGCCAGCAGTTACTACGGAAACTATGGCTACACCTTC.

The J gene is TRBJ2-7, the V gene TRBV5-1; D remains unclear. There are 12 residues in the CDR3. V lost 1 base to trimming and J lost 7 bases, with 9 bases between them. Germline CDR1 reads SGHRS; CDR2 reads YFSETQ. This CDR3 reads CASSLNRPEQYF. In nucleotides, the CDR3 is TGCGCCAGCAGCTTGAACCGGCCTGAGCAGTACTTC.

The CDR3 bases are TGTGCCAGCAGCTTAGGGCAGGGGTATAGATCACCCCTCCACTTT. Its translation is CASSLGQGYRSPLHF. The chain links TRBV7-2 to TRBJ1-6; D is possibly TRBD1 (6 bases). CDR3 length: 15 residues. The V end lost 1 base, the J end lost 10 bases, and 14 bases lay between the germline ends. Germline assignment: CDR1 SGHTA and CDR2 FQGNSA.

J is TRBJ2-1 and V is TRBV7-9; D ambiguous. Germline assignment: CDR1 SEHNR and CDR2 FQNEAQ (reference sequence). The CDR3 is 10 residues long. V was trimmed by 6 bases and J by 4 bases, leaving 1 base between them. The CDR3, as DNA: TGTGCCAGCAGTTACAATGAGCAGTTCTTC. Its protein product is CASSYNEQFF.

This chain links TRBV7-2 with TRBJ2-7; D is undetermined. Trimming left V 3 bases short and J 1 base short, with 4 bases between. The germline gives CDR1 SGHTA, CDR2 FQGNSA. There are 12 residues in the CDR3. CDR3 region: CASSFSSYEQYF. The CDR3 coding sequence is TGTGCCAGCAGCTTTAGTTCCTACGAGCAGTACTTC.

V usage is TRBV11-3 and J usage is TRBJ2-3; D call uncertain. CDR1 SGHNT and CDR2 YENEEA come from the germline V gene. V lost 5 bases, J lost 4 bases, and 7 bases lay in between. The CDR3 extends over 12 amino acids. As DNA, the CDR3 is TGTGCCAGCAGCCAGAGCTCAGATACGCAGTATTTT. Its protein is CASSQSSDTQYF.

The chain uses TRBV15 and TRBJ2-2, with D unclear. This CDR3 comprises 15 residues. Germline V gives CDR1 LNHNV, CDR2 YYDKDF (reference sequence). Trimming shortened V by 1 base and J by 1 base, and 7 bases separated the two germline ends. CDR3 sequence (DNA): TGTGCCACCAGCAGAGTAACGGGGAACACCGGGGAGCTGTTTTTT. It encodes CATSRVTGNTGELFF. The whole variable domain, filled in from reference TRBV15 and TRBJ2-2, reads DAMVIQNPRYQVTQFGKPVTLSCSQTLNHNVMYWYQQKSSQAPKLLFHYYDKDFNNEADTPDNFQSRRPNTSFCFLDIRSPGLGDTAMYLCATSRVTGNTGELFFGEGSRLTVL.

The chain combines TRBV2 with TRBJ2-2; D unclear. The V gene lost 4 bases and the J gene lost 4 bases, with 13 bases spanning the gap. This CDR3 has 15 amino acids. Germline-derived CDR1 and CDR2 are SNHLY and FYNNEI. The CDR3 nucleotides read TGTGCCAGCAGTGCAAAAAAACTTGGCACCGGGGAGCTGTTTTTT. Residues: CASSAKKLGTGELFF.

This chain joins TRBV27 and TRBJ2-5; perhaps TRBD2 as D (5 bases). The V and J ends lost 5 bases and 6 bases respectively, with 10 bases between them. CDR1 is MNHEY, CDR2 SMNVEV, per germline (reference sequence). This CDR3 spans 12 amino acids. The CDR3 bases are TGTGCCAGCAGTAACCCGGGGAAGACCCAGTACTTC. Translation gives CASSNPGKTQYF.

V and J are TRBV4-1 and TRBJ2-3; 10 nucleotides match TRBD2. The V gene's germline CDR1 is MGHRA and CDR2 YSYEKL. The CDR3 has 15 amino acids. Trimming at V came to 3 bases and at J to 6 bases, leaving 6 bases not matched to a gene. The CDR3 coding sequence is TGCGCCAGCAGCCACCCTCAGCGGGAGGGCGATACGCAGTATTTT. Translation gives CASSHPQREGDTQYF.

This rearrangement joins TRBV6-5 to TRBJ2-1; D gene ambiguous. Deletions cut 2 bases from V and 3 bases from J, with 8 bases between. This CDR3 spans 14 amino acids. CDR1 and CDR2 (germline): MNHEY, SVGAGI. The CDR3, as DNA: TGTGCCAGCAGTTACGGTCCCCGCTACAATGAGCAGTTCTTC. Its translation: CASSYGPRYNEQFF.

This chain joins TRBV5-1 and TRBJ2-1; possible D gene TRBD1, 6 bases. The V end lost 0 bases, the J end lost 6 bases, and 13 bases lay between the germline ends. The CDR3 spans 15 residues. Germline CDR1 is SGHRS and CDR2 is YFSETQ. The CDR3 protein is CASSLAIDRPNEQFF. The CDR3 coding sequence is TGCGCCAGCAGCTTGGCCATAGACAGGCCCAATGAGCAGTTCTTC.

The chain recombines TRBV15 with TRBJ2-7; D not resolved. Germline V gene lookup returns CDR1 LNHNV and CDR2 YYDKDF (reference sequence). V was shortened by 1 base and J by 0 bases, with 7 bases between the two germline ends. CDR3 length: 14 amino acids. The CDR3 protein is CATSRGKTSYEQYF. DNA for the CDR3: TGTGCCACCAGCAGAGGGAAAACCTCCTACGAGCAGTACTTC.

V is TRBV4-1 and J is TRBJ2-2; the match to TRBD1 covers 7 bases. Germline values: CDR1 MGHRA, CDR2 YSYEKL. The junction had 2 bases not matched to a gene; V was cut back by 4 bases and J by 0 bases. The CDR3 loop spans 15 amino acids. The CDR3 DNA reads TGCGCCAGCAGCCCGGGGACAGCGAACACCGGGGAGCTGTTTTTT. Its translation is CASSPGTANTGELFF.

CDR3 nucleotide sequence: TGTGCCATCAGTGAGGGGCGGGAGAGGGGAGAGACCCAGTACTTC. Amino acid sequence: CAISEGRERGETQYF. The rearrangement uses TRBV10-3 and TRBJ2-5; TRBD2 agrees at 7 bases. Germline V gene lookup returns CDR1 ENHRY and CDR2 SYGVKD. V lost 2 bases, J lost 4 bases, and 7 bases stayed unmatched. The CDR3 is made up of 15 amino acids.

The chain is built from TRBV27 and TRBJ2-2; 7 bases map to TRBD2. V shed 5 bases and J 7 bases; nucleotides not matched to a gene: 7. Looked up from germline, CDR1 is MNHEY and CDR2 is SMNVEV (reference sequence). CDR3 length equals 14 residues. CDR3: CASSPWGGVGELFF. CDR3 nucleotide sequence: TGTGCCAGCAGTCCTTGGGGGGGAGTCGGGGAGCTGTTTTTT.

The chain's CDR3 is CASSVADSGMNTEAFF. As DNA, the CDR3 is TGTGCCAGCAGCGTAGCGGACAGCGGCATGAACACTGAAGCTTTCTTT. The V gene is TRBV9, the J gene TRBJ1-1; a weak D match, TRBD1 (6 bases). The CDR3 is made up of 16 amino acids. Trimming took 0 bases from V and 0 from J, leaving 12 bases between them. Germline CDR1 is SGDLS and CDR2 is YYNGEE. Looking up the rest from reference TRBV9 and TRBJ1-1 gives the full variable domain: DSGVTQTPKHLITATGQRVTLRCSPRSGDLSVYWYQQSLDQGLQFLIQYYNGEERAKGNILERFSAQQFPDLHSELNLSSLELGDSALYFCASSVADSGMNTEAFFGQGTRLTVV.